Listed below are T cell receptor beta chains from one sample, sequenced in a study of T cells in Graves' hyperthyroidism and ophthalmopathy. MiXCR, run by TCRdb on the multiplex PCR reads, gives a single entry per CDR3 protein. This sample carries 330,000 or so distinct CDR3 sequences, roughly 20% of them seen once, and the ten largest clones take under 40%. Sequenced sample: blood. These receptors were taken from a man in his fifties with Graves' ophthalmopathy. CDR3s include the opening cysteine and the closing phenylalanine or tryptophan. The D gene is left open where the match is weak. Rows may omit the clone size; those that give it use once, few, many or a size class.

D gene	V gene	J gene	CDR3 length	clone size	CDR3 DNA	CDR3 protein
TRBD2	TRBV5-4	TRBJ2-1	15	few	TGTGCCAGCAGCTTGGGGCTTCGTGGGAGGGATGAGCAGTTCTTC	CASSLGLRGRDEQFF
-	TRBV12-3/TRBV12-4	TRBJ1-5	17	many	TGTGCCAGCAGTCTCAACCGGGACCAGAGGGGCAATCAGCCCCAGCATTTT	CASSLNRDQRGNQPQHF
TRBD2	TRBV5-4	TRBJ2-5	17	few	TGTGCCAGCAGCTTCGCTGCCGGGCTAGCGGGACAAGAGACCCAGTACTTC	CASSFAAGLAGQETQYF
-	TRBV19	TRBJ2-3	17	-	TGTGCCAGTAGTTCGGCTAAACTCGGGTTTAACACAGATACGCAGTATTTT	CASSSAKLGFNTDTQYF
-	TRBV9	TRBJ1-6	16	few	TGTGCCAGCAGCGTAGATGGAGGGGTTGGATTTTCACCCCTCCACTTT	CASSVDGGVGFSPLHF
-	TRBV9	TRBJ2-1	15	many	TGTGCCAGCAGCGTAGACGGACAATCCTACAATGAGCAGTTCTTC	CASSVDGQSYNEQFF
-	TRBV28	TRBJ1-2	16	few	TGTGCCAGCAGAAATGACTACAGCGACTTTCGCTATGGCTACACCTTC	CASRNDYSDFRYGYTF
TRBD2	TRBV25-1	TRBJ2-1	17	few	TGTGCCAGCAGTGACCGTACTAGCGGGAGTTGGAGCAATGAGCAGTTCTTC	CASSDRTSGSWSNEQFF
TRBD2	TRBV5-1	TRBJ2-1	14	once	TGCGCCAGCACCACCGGGACTAGCTACAATGAGCAGTTCTTC	CASTTGTSYNEQFF
TRBD1	TRBV5-1	TRBJ1-3	17	-	TGCGCCAGCAGCTTGGCGGACCTTGCAGGGGGGCCGGACACCATATATTTT	CASSLADLAGGPDTIYF
-	TRBV30	TRBJ1-2	16	few	TGTGCCTGGAGATCTCCGACAGGCCAGTCTTACTATGGCTACACCTTC	CAWRSPTGQSYYGYTF
TRBD2	TRBV5-1	TRBJ2-1	15	few	TGCGCCAGCAGCAAGGGAGGGAGCTCCTACAATGAGCAGTTCTTC	CASSKGGSSYNEQFF
-	TRBV11-2	TRBJ2-4	16	many	TGTGCCAGCAGCTTAGACCGGGCAGGGGGAGGGAACATTCAGTACTTC	CASSLDRAGGGNIQYF
TRBD1	TRBV6-1	TRBJ1-5	14	many	TGTGCCAGCGGGGGGGACAGAAACAATCAGCCCCAGCATTTT	CASGGDRNNQPQHF
-	TRBV5-6	TRBJ2-3	13	many	TGTGCCAGCAGCCCGGACAGCACAGATACGCAGTATTTT	CASSPDSTDTQYF
TRBD1	TRBV2	TRBJ1-4	14	once	TGTGCCAGCAGGGACAGGGTCGGGACTGAAAAACTGTTTTTT	CASRDRVGTEKLFF
TRBD2	TRBV27	TRBJ2-1	15	few	TGTGCCAGCACCCGGGGTGGACTAGCGGACAATGAGCAGTTCTTC	CASTRGGLADNEQFF
-	TRBV3-1	TRBJ1-3	13	-	TGTGCCAGCAGCGAAGGGGGGCCGGACACCATATATTTT	CASSEGGPDTIYF
-	TRBV6-1	TRBJ2-3	14	-	TGTGCCAGCAGTGATATGGGGATCACAGATACGCAGTATTTT	CASSDMGITDTQYF
TRBD2	TRBV6-6	TRBJ2-5	18	many	TGTGCCAGCAGTTACGGGTTCCAGGCTAGCGGGTTCCAAGAGACCCAGTACTTC	CASSYGFQASGFQETQYF
-	TRBV7-6	TRBJ2-7	12	few	TGTGCCAGCAGCTTTGATGGGGGCGAGCAGTACTTC	CASSFDGGEQYF
-	TRBV28	TRBJ1-2	15	once	TGTGCCAGCAGTTTCGTGTCAGTTGGGTGGGGGAGCTACACCTTC	CASSFVSVGWGSYTF
TRBD1	TRBV28	TRBJ1-2	15	many	TGTGCCAGCAGTTTCCTCCGGGACAGGGGGCGCGGCTACACCTTC	CASSFLRDRGRGYTF
TRBD2	TRBV4-2	TRBJ2-3	16	-	TGTGCCAGCAGCCCTCAGACTAGCGGGGGCACAGATACGCAGTATTTT	CASSPQTSGGTDTQYF
-	TRBV6-6	TRBJ2-1	16	-	TGTGCCAGCAGTTACATGAGGAGAAGCTCCTACAATGAGCAGTTCTTC	CASSYMRRSSYNEQFF
-	TRBV5-1	TRBJ1-6	15	few	TGCGCCAGCAGCTTGTACCAGGTTGAGAATTCACCCCTCCACTTT	CASSLYQVENSPLHF
-	TRBV9	TRBJ2-7	14	many	TGTGCCAGCAGCGTCCCCCAGGGGACGGACGAGCAGTACTTC	CASSVPQGTDEQYF
TRBD2	TRBV3-1	TRBJ2-7	15	few	TGTGCCAGCAGCCCGCACGGTAGCGGGAGCTACGAGCAGTACTTC	CASSPHGSGSYEQYF